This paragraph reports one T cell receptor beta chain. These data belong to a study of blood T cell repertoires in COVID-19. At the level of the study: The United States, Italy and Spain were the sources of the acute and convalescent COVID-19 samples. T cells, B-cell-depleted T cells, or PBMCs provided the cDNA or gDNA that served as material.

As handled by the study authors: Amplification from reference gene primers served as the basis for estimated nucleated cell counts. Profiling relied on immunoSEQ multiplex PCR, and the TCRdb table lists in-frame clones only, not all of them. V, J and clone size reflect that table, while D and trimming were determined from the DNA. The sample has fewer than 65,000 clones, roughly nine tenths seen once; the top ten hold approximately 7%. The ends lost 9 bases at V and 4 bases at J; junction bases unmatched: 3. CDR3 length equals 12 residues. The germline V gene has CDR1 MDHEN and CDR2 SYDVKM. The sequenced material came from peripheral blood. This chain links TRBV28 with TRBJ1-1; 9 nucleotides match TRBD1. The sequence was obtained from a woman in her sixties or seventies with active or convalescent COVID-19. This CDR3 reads CASGQGTTEAFF. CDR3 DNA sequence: TGTGCCAGTGGACAGGGGACCACTGAAGCTTTCTTT.